This TCR beta chain was captured in a study of shared clonotypes between healthy human individuals. Findings and limits, study-wide: Approximately 5% of naive CD4 clonotypes were shared across a few donors. Sample collection involved blood only; tissue repertoires are likely different.

This table comes from immunoSEQ multiplex PCR, and its TCRdb copy is limited to in-frame clones, with some not included. The sample yields about 1.5 million clones, 95% to 99% seen once. Concerning this clone: The antigen is not known.

The ends lost 1 base at V and 1 base at J; junction bases unmatched: 10. Germline assignment: CDR1 GTSNPN and CDR2 SVGIG (reference sequence). The CDR3 has 18 residues. Every contributor of samples was a Caucasian grown-up residing in Nashville, Tennessee. A CD45RA+ naive subset and a CD45RA-negative memory subset were split from CD4+ cells. Sequencing was done on a sample of naive CD4+ T cells sorted from blood. The subset denotes: CD45RA+ positively selected. This receptor was obtained from a man aged 25 to 40 in good health. This chain links TRBV30 with TRBJ2-3, with 11 nucleotides matching TRBD2. This chain's CDR3 is CAWSAIAGGPPGTDTQYF. The CDR3 DNA follows: TGTGCCTGGAGTGCCATAGCGGGAGGGCCTCCAGGCACAGATACGCAGTATTTT.